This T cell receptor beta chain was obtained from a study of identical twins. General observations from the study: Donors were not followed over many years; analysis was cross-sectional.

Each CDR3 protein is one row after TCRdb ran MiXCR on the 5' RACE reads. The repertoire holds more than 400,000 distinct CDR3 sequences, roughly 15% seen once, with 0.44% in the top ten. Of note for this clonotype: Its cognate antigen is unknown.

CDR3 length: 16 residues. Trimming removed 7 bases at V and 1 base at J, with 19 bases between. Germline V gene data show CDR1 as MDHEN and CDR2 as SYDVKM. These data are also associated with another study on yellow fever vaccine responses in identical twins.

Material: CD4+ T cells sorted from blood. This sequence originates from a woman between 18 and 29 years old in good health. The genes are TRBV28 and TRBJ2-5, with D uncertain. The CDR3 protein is CASTQAGKQFQETQYF. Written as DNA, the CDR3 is TGTGCCAGCACCCAGGCCGGCAAGCAATTCCAAGAGACCCAGTACTTC.